Listed below are T cell receptor beta chains from one sample, sequenced in a study of CD8 T cells in ankylosing spondylitis. TCRdb called the 5' RACE reads again in MiXCR, with one record for every CDR3 protein. The table has about 400,000 distinct CDR3 sequences, more than 20% seen once. Specimen: blood, either unsorted or a sorted T cell fraction (not recorded which). These receptors all stem from a male donor with ankylosing spondylitis. Both conserved end residues are trimmed from each CDR3. Each record gives: J gene, CDR3 length, V gene, CDR3 protein.

J: TRBJ2-5
length: 14
V: TRBV6-5
CDR3: ASSYRRTSGMETQY

J: TRBJ2-7
length: 12
V: TRBV10-3
CDR3: AALGDRGVGEQY

J: TRBJ2-2
length: 17
V: TRBV3-1
CDR3: ASSQGSSGGIGITGELF

J: TRBJ2-3
length: 14
V: TRBV9
CDR3: ASSVGAGVGTDTQY

J: TRBJ2-5
length: 15
V: TRBV21-1
CDR3: ASSKVSQHSDKETQY

J: TRBJ2-2
length: 11
V: TRBV29-1
CDR3: SVDRGHTGELF

J: TRBJ2-7
length: 11
V: TRBV3-1
CDR3: ASSQDLVQHQY

J: TRBJ2-1
length: 13
V: TRBV12-3/TRBV12-4
CDR3: ASSRSGRAYNEQF

J: TRBJ2-3
length: 11
V: TRBV20-1
CDR3: SAPGGGADTQY

J: TRBJ2-1
length: 12
V: TRBV4-1
CDR3: ASSQEGGGASQF

J: TRBJ2-7
length: 11
V: TRBV24-1
CDR3: ATSGRNSYEQY

J: TRBJ2-5
length: 12
V: TRBV18
CDR3: ASSPGQGSETQY

J: TRBJ2-1
length: 13
V: TRBV28
CDR3: ASSLRPVPYNEQF

J: TRBJ2-1
length: 13
V: TRBV3-1
CDR3: ASSNPARGSPEQF

J: TRBJ2-1
length: 13
V: TRBV5-1
CDR3: ASSNGLADYNEQF

J: TRBJ1-5
length: 13
V: TRBV5-1
CDR3: ASSPDRGQYQPQH

J: TRBJ1-3
length: 12
V: TRBV6-1
CDR3: ASRGTKGGNTIY

J: TRBJ2-4
length: 13
V: TRBV5-1
CDR3: ASSPTGLAKNIQY

J: TRBJ1-6
length: 13
V: TRBV30
CDR3: AWSLGRPYNSPLH

J: TRBJ2-1
length: 15
V: TRBV4-2
CDR3: ASSPRPSGRTYNEQF

J: TRBJ1-1
length: 14
V: TRBV7-8
CDR3: ASSLLGAPMNTEAF

J: TRBJ1-3
length: 14
V: TRBV4-3
CDR3: ASSRGGADDGNTIY

J: TRBJ2-1
length: 9
V: TRBV6-5
CDR3: ASRGLDEQF

J: TRBJ2-4
length: 13
V: TRBV7-8
CDR3: ASSSTRPSGSLQY

J: TRBJ1-1
length: 14
V: TRBV12-3/TRBV12-4
CDR3: ASSLEGALMNTEAF

J: TRBJ1-4
length: 12
V: TRBV6-1
CDR3: ASKEQWGGEKLF